One TCR beta chain is described in this entry. Its specificity is not known. Between the trimmed V and J ends, which lost 5 bases and 0 bases, there was a span of 13 bases. The CDR3 is made up of 16 amino acids. Germline-derived CDR1 and CDR2 are SGHTA and FQGNSA. This specimen comes from a study of identifying expanded T cells in peripheral blood. Notes on the study in general: Clone count variance between roughly 2-week samples rose with total template count. About 1.2 clones differed between technical replicates, versus around 15 and 19 over time.

The repertoire was sequenced with immunoSEQ multiplex PCR; TCRdb's copy has only in-frame clones and lacks some. This sample carries roughly 100,000 clones, about 87% of them seen once, and the ten largest clones take roughly 15%. During the collection period, no donor immune events like infections were recorded. This sequence joins TRBV7-2 and TRBJ1-4; D might be TRBD1 (5 bases). This sequence was found in a person aged 18-70 years in good health. The specimen sequenced was blood. The DNA for the CDR3 is TGTGCCAGCAGCAGAGGGGAGAGGCCAACTAATGAAAAACTGTTTTTT. Translated: CASSRGERPTNEKLFF.